This T cell receptor beta chain came from a study of vaccination and CD4 T cells after COVID-19 (dated by TCRdb to the early 2020s). About the full investigation: Convalescent patients had a positive SARS-CoV-2 result on nasal swab PCR, and of these patients, 8 or 9 had mild disease and one had severe disease. For stimulating the cultures, overlapping spike peptide pools were used, derived from SARS-CoV-2 as well as from the common cold coronaviruses HCoV-NL63, HCoV-OC43 and HCoV-229E. Post-COVID blood samples from convalescent patients were collected a median of around 100 days after diagnosis, with a range of roughly 35 to 180 days. The convalescent cohort included six males and four females, with two Hispanic individuals, seven Caucasians, two Asians and one multiracial person. The spike-specific CD4+ TCR repertoire was compared before and after mRNA vaccination in over nine COVID-19 convalescent patients and a handful of infection-naive healthy vaccine recipients. Post-vaccine blood samples were obtained a median of approximately 74 days after the second vaccine dose, with a range of roughly 14 to 241 days. As controls, cultures received a CEFX viral epitope pool (the positive control), an HIV-1 Nef peptide pool (the negative control), or no peptide at all. Two doses of either the Pfizer-BioNTech BNT162b2 vaccine (n=8) or the Moderna mRNA-1273 vaccine (n=2) were administered to participants. The paper as a whole reports these results and caveats: Of the vaccine-specific clones found in convalescent patients, nearly all (304 of 307) were mono-reactive for SARS-CoV-2 spike instead of being cross-reactive with common cold coronaviruses. In convalescent patients, a median approximately 83% of post-vaccine SARS-CoV-2-reactive clones were detected only after vaccination, suggesting vaccine-specific priming. Only a relatively small number of convalescent patients were included in the study, and early timepoints following natural infection were not analyzed. An increase in the median number of SARS-CoV-2-reactive clonotypes from roughly 20 after infection to 35 to 40 after vaccination was observed, but the change was not found to be significant.

Libraries were constructed by PCR. DNA from cultured CD4+ T cells underwent TCR sequencing with the Oncomine TCR Beta short-read assay at the Johns Hopkins FTIC core. Genomic DNA was extracted from the cultured CD4+ T cells with the QIAamp micro DNA kit. Oncomine TCR Beta libraries made from cultured CD4+ T cells were pooled using unique dual indexes and sequenced on an Illumina iSeq 100. From the authors' description of their analysis: Non-productive sequences were filtered out, and CDR3s that did not start with C, did not end with F or W, or were shorter than 7 amino acids were discarded. The MANAFEST web application identified antigen-specific clonotypes by comparing peptide-stimulated wells against reference wells and other culture wells. For a clone to be called positive, the clone needed an FDR below 0.05, an odds ratio above 5, and a productive frequency above 0.1% in at least two of three replicate wells. A clonotype was classed as cross-reactive if the clonotype showed significant expansion both in SARS-CoV-2 spike wells and in at least one common cold coronavirus spike condition. CDR3 homology was assessed with Levenshtein distances (stringdist) and unrooted phylogenetic trees (ape) in R version 3.6.1. The public reads were reanalyzed by TCRdb: fastp trimming at Q25, MiXCR alignment, in-frame beta chains only. For every CDR3 protein sequence, its rows merge into one entry that carries the most common genes and DNA. TCRdb, not the authors, supplied the V and J calls. The sample profile shows some 3,500 distinct CDR3 sequences; roughly 30% of them were found once. Clones ranked in the top ten supply roughly 31% of the sample.

The CDR3 numbers 16 residues from cysteine through phenylalanine. Here the CDR3 DNA is all that survives: 48 bases in frame from base 1. Concerning this clonotype: Its target antigen remains unknown. Base qualities are not provided; no much larger clone lies one nucleotide away.

The meaning of the sample's treatment or condition label: roughly ten-day PBMC culture with coronavirus spike peptide pools or control peptides (ViraFEST assay). The ViraFEST assay, used in the study, expanded antigen-specific T cells with peptide pools and then identified the expanded clonotypes through TCR sequencing. The convalescent patients' positive SARS-CoV-2 PCR tests were from March to December 2020, which was before the Alpha, Beta and Delta variants emerged in the United States. PBMCs were cultured at about 2 million per well in IMDM supplemented with 5% human AB serum and about 10 IU/ml IL-2, with about 10 ug/ml peptide pools added. On days 3 and 7, half of the culture medium was replaced with fresh IL-2-containing medium. After 10 to 11 days of culture, CD4+ T cells were isolated by negative selection with the EasySep CD4+ T cell isolation kit. Ficoll-Paque Plus gradient centrifugation was used to isolate PBMCs from whole blood, and the isolated PBMCs were then either used fresh or cryopreserved at -140C. Triplicate wells were generally used for each culture condition.

The receptor chain draws on TRBV12-1 and TRBJ1-6; the table's D gene call, TRBD1, was not cross checked with the DNA. TRBV12-1 is termed a pseudogene. The TCR was taken from a human donor who had recovered from COVID-19. Material for sequencing was CD4+ T cells from blood, cultured in vitro. The CDR3 reads as follows: CASSCFRAELPSPLHF. DNA sequence: TGTGCCAGCAGCTGTTTCCGGGCCGAACTCCCATCACCCCTCCACTTT.